The 14 T cell receptor beta chains presented below share a single source sample, sequenced in a study of T-cell memory formation after mild COVID-19. Each CDR3 protein is one row after TCRdb ran MiXCR on the 5' RACE reads. This table has about 180,000 distinct CDR3 sequences, 15% to 20% appearing once. Sequenced: PBMCs or a T cell subset sorted from them (not recorded which). The receptors were gathered from an adult woman who had mild COVID-19 (a few samples of this study predate the infection). Cell type and time point are not known.

This rearrangement joins TRBV4-3 to TRBJ1-5; no definite D call. The CDR3 totals 14 residues. Germline CDR1 reads LGHNA; CDR2 reads YSLEER. V dropped 3 bases and J dropped 4 bases, with 10 bases sitting between them. CDR3 coding DNA: TGCGCCAGCAGCCACTTCATCGGGAATCAGCCCCAGCATTTT. It yields the protein CASSHFIGNQPQHF.

This clonotype has a handful of counts. The chain joins TRBV4-3 to TRBJ2-2; D may be TRBD1 (5 bases). Trimming stripped 0 bases from V and 6 bases from J, with 11 bases between. CDR3 length equals 15 residues. Per the germline V gene, CDR1 is LGHNA and CDR2 is YSLEER. Here the CDR3 reads CASSQDLGAAGELFF. The CDR3, as DNA: TGCGCCAGCAGCCAAGATTTAGGGGCGGCCGGGGAGCTGTTTTTT.

This chain joins TRBV29-1 and TRBJ2-1, with TRBD2 identical over 9 bases. The V segment lost 5 bases and the J segment 6 bases; nucleotides outside the gene matches: 8. The CDR3 totals 14 residues. From germline, CDR1 is SQVTM and CDR2 ANQGSEA. DNA of the CDR3: TGCAGCGTTTCTACGGGACTAGCACGCAATGAGCAGTTCTTC. Its protein is CSVSTGLARNEQFF.

The rearrangement joins TRBV12-3 or TRBV12-4 to TRBJ2-3; 7 bases line up with TRBD2. This CDR3 is built from 18 residues. The J segment lost 1 base and the V segment lost 3 bases, leaving 13 bases of the junction unmatched. The DNA of the CDR3 is TGTGCCAGCAGTTTCGGGGGGTACACTCACCAACGCACAGATACGCAGTATTTT. Translated: CASSFGGYTHQRTDTQYF.

The chain is built from TRBV7-9 and TRBJ2-5; D is undetermined. This CDR3 is 16 amino acids long. Trimming shortened V by 1 base and J by 2 bases, and 14 bases separated the two germline ends. Germline V gives CDR1 SEHNR, CDR2 FQNEAQ (reference sequence). CDR3 protein: CASSLVAEVRQETQYF. CDR3 nucleotide sequence: TGTGCCAGCAGCTTAGTGGCAGAAGTAAGACAAGAGACCCAGTACTTC.

CDR3 in amino acids: CASGQTGNTGELFF. DNA of the CDR3: TGCGCCAGCGGCCAGACAGGCAACACCGGGGAGCTGTTTTTT. The V call is TRBV5-1, the J call TRBJ2-2; perhaps TRBD1 as D (6 bases). The CDR3 loop spans 14 amino acids. The V gene's germline CDR1 is SGHRS and CDR2 YFSETQ. Trimming removed 7 bases at V and 2 bases at J, with 12 bases between. Supplemented by reference TRBV5-1 and TRBJ2-2, the full variable domain reads KAGVTQTPRYLIKTRGQQVTLSCSPISGHRSVSWYQQTPGQGLQFLFEYFSETQRNKGNFPGRFSGRQFSNSRSEMNVSTLELGDSALYLCASGQTGNTGELFFGEGSRLTVL.

V is TRBV6-1 and J is TRBJ2-1, with TRBD2 matching over 8 bases. V gave up 2 bases and J gave up 8 bases; unmatched junction bases: 11. CDR1 is MNHNS, CDR2 SASEGT, per germline. There are 16 residues in the CDR3. This CDR3 is CASSELAGSLSDEQFF. The CDR3 DNA sequence: TGTGCCAGCAGTGAACTAGCGGGTTCCCTTTCCGATGAGCAGTTCTTC.

This clonotype has ten or more counts. The chain joins TRBV11-3 to TRBJ2-1; D is ambiguous. The germline V and J ends were trimmed by 1 base and 3 bases, with 13 bases remaining between them. This CDR3 has 16 amino acids. From germline, CDR1 is SGHNT and CDR2 YENEEA. The CDR3 DNA reads TGTGCCAGCAGCTTAGCCGGGCACGGCCTCTACAATGAGCAGTTCTTC. Amino acid sequence: CASSLAGHGLYNEQFF.

The CDR3 protein is CASSLATGAVGTEAFF. The DNA for the CDR3 is TGTGCCAGCAGTTTAGCGACGGGGGCGGTTGGGACTGAAGCTTTCTTT. V is TRBV12-3 or TRBV12-4 and J is TRBJ1-1; possibly TRBD1 for D (6 bases). V lost 0 bases to trimming and J lost 5 bases, with 16 bases between them. This CDR3 region has 16 residues.

The chain uses TRBV7-8 and TRBJ1-5; D not resolved. Germline lookup yields CDR1 SGHVS and CDR2 FQNEAQ. The ends were cut back, 0 bases at V and 4 bases at J, with 1 base in the middle. CDR3 length: 12 amino acids. The DNA for the CDR3 is TGTGCCAGCAGCTTAGCGAATCAGCCCCAGCATTTT. Its protein product is CASSLANQPQHF.

The chain couples TRBV12-3 or TRBV12-4 to TRBJ2-2; 10 bases are shared with TRBD2. J was trimmed by 3 bases and V by 6 bases; bases with no gene match: 10. The length of the CDR3 is 17 residues. The CDR3 sequence is CASSPTGLAAHTGELFF. CDR3 bases: TGTGCCAGCAGCCCGACCGGACTAGCGGCGCACACCGGGGAGCTGTTTTTT.

This clonotype was picked up a small number of times. The chain carries TRBV5-1 and TRBJ1-5, with a possible D match to TRBD1 (6 bases). V was shortened by 4 bases and J by 6 bases, with 20 bases between the two germline ends. The CDR3 spans 16 residues. Germline V CDR1 and CDR2: SGHRS, YFSETQ. The CDR3 nucleotides read TGCGCCAGCAGCCCCGCGGGGGCGCAGGAGGGTCAGCCCCAGCATTTT. Translated, it gives CASSPAGAQEGQPQHF.

This clonotype has a handful of counts. The chain couples TRBV2 to TRBJ2-1, with D possibly TRBD2 on 6 matching bases. The germline gives CDR1 SNHLY, CDR2 FYNNEI. This CDR3 region has 15 residues. The V end was cut by 0 bases, the J end by 6 bases, with 12 bases between. The CDR3 reads CASSEATRGGNEQFF. The CDR3 DNA reads TGTGCCAGCAGTGAAGCCACCCGGGGAGGCAATGAGCAGTTCTTC.

The chain carries TRBV7-2 and TRBJ2-3; TRBD2 is a possible D gene (6 bases). Trimming pared 2 bases from V and 3 bases from J, leaving 15 bases between. This CDR3 contains 16 residues. The germline V gene encodes CDR1 SGHTA and CDR2 FQGNSA. This chain's CDR3 is CASSLRPSAGTDTQYF. The DNA for the CDR3 is TGTGCCAGCAGCTTACGACCTTCAGCGGGTACAGATACGCAGTATTTT.